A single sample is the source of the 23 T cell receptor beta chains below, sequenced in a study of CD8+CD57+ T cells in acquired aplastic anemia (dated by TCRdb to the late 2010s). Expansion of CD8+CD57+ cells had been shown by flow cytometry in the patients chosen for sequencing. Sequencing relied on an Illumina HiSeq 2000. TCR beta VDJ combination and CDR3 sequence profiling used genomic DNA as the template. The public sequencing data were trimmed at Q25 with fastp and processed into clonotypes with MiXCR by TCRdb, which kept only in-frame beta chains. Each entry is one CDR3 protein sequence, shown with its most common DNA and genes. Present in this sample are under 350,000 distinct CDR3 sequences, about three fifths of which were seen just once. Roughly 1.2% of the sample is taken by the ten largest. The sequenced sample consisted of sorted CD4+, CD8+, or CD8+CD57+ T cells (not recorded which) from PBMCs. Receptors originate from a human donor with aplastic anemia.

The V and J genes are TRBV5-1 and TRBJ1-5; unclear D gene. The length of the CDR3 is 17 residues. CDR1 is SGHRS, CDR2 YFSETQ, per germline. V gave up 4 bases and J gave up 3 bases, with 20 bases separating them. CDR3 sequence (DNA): TGCGCCAGCAGCGTTGAAGACTCGGGGTTGAACAATCAGCCCCAGCATTTT. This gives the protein CASSVEDSGLNNQPQHF.

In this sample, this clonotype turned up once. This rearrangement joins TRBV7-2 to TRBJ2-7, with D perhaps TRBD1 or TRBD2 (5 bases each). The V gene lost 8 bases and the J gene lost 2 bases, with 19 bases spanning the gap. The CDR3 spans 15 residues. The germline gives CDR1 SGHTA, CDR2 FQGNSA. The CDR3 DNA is TGTGCCAGCTCCGAATGGGGACGGGGAACCTACGAGCAGTACTTC. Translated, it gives CASSEWGRGTYEQYF.

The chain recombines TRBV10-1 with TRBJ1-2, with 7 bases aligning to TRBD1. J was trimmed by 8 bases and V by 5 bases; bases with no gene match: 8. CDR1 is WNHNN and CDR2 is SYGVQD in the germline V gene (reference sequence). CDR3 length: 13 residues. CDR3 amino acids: CASSQTGSRGYTF. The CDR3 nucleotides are TGCGCCAGCAGTCAGACAGGGAGTCGCGGCTACACCTTC.

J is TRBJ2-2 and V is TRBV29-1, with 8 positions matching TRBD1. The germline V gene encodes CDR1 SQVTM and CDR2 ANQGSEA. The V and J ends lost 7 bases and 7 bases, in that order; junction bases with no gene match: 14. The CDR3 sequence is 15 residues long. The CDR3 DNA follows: TGCAGCGGAAGGGCAGGGGGCGCCTTGGGCGGGGAGCTGTTTTTT. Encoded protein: CSGRAGGALGGELFF.

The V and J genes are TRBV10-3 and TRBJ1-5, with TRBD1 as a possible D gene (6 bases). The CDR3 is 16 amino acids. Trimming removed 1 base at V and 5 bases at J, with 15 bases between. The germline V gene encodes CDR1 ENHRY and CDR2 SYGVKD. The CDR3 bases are TGTGCCATCAGTGAGTTTTCGGGGGGCCTGGATCAGCCCCAGCATTTT. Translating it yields CAISEFSGGLDQPQHF.

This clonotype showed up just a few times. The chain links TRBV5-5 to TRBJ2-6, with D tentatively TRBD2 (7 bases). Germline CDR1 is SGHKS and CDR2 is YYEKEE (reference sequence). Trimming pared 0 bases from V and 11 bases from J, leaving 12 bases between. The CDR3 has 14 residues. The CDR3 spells CASSLDVGGDVLTF. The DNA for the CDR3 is TGTGCCAGCAGCTTGGATGTAGGGGGGGACGTCCTGACTTTC.

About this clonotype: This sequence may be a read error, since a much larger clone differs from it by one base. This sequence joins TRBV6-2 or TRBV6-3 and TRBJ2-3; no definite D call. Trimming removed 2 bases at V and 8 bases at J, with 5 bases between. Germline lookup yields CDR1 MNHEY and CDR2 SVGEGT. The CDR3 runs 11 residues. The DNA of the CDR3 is TGTGCCAGCAGTTACCACACTACGCAGTATTTT. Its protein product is CASSYHTTQYF.

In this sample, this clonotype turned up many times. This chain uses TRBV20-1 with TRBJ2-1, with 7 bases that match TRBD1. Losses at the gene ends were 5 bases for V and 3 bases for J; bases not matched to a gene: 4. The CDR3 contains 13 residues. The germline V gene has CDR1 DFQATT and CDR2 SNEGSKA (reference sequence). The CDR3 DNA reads TGCAGTGCTTTCAGGACAGGCTACAATGAGCAGTTCTTC. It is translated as CSAFRTGYNEQFF.

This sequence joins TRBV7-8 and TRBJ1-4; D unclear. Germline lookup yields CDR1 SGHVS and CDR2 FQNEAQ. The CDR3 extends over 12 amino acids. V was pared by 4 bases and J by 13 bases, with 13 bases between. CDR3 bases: TGTGCCAGCAGCTCCGACCGAGACGGACTGTTTTTT. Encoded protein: CASSSDRDGLFF.

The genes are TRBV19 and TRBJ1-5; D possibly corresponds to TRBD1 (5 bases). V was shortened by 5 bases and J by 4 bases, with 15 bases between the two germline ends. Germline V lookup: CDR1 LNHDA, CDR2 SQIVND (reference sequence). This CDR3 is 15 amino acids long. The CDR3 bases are TGTGCCAGTAGTCTTAACGCACAGGAGAATCAGCCCCAGCATTTT. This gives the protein CASSLNAQENQPQHF.

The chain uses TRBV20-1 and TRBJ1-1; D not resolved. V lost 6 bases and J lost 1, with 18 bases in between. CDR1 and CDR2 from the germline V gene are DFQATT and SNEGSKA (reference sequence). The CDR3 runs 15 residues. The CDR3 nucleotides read TGCAGTGCCGCGCTTCTGGGTTTTGAGAACACTGAAGCTTTCTTT. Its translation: CSAALLGFENTEAFF.

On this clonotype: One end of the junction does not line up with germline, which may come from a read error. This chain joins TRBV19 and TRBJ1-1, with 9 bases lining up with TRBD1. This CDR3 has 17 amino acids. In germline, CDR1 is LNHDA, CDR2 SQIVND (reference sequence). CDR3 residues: CASSMARWDGTGLEAFF. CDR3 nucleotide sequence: TGTGCCAGTAGTATGGCCCGGTGGGATGGGACAGGGTTGGAAGCCTTCTTT.

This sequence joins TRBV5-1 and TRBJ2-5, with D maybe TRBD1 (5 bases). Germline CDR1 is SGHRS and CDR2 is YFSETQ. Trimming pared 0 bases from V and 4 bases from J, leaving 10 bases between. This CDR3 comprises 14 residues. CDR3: CASSLEGLRETQYF. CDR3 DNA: TGCGCCAGCAGCTTGGAGGGGCTCCGAGAGACCCAGTACTTC. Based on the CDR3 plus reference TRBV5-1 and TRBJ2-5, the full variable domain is KAGVTQTPRYLIKTRGQQVTLSCSPISGHRSVSWYQQTPGQGLQFLFEYFSETQRNKGNFPGRFSGRQFSNSRSEMNVSTLELGDSALYLCASSLEGLRETQYFGPGTRLLVL.

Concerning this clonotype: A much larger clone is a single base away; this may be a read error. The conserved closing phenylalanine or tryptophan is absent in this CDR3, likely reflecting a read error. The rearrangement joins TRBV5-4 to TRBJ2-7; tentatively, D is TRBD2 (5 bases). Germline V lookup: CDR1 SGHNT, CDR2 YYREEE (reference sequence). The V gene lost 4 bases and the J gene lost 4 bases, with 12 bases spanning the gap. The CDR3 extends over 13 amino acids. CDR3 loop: CASSESGRYEQYL. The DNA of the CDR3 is TGTGCCAGCAGCGAGAGTGGGAGATACGAGCAGTACCTC.

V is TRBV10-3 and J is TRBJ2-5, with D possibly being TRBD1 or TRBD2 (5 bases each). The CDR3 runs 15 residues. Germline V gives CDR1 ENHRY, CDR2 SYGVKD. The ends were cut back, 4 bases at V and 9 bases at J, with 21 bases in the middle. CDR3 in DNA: TGTGCCATCAGTGCAACACAGGACCCCCCCGGGGCCCAGTACTTC. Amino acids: CAISATQDPPGAQYF.

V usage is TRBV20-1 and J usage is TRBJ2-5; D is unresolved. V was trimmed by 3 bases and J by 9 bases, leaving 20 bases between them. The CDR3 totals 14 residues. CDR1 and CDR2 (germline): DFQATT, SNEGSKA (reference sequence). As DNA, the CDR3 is TGCAGTGCTAGCATTGCGATCGGCAATCAGCCCCAGTACTTC. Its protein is CSASIAIGNQPQYF.

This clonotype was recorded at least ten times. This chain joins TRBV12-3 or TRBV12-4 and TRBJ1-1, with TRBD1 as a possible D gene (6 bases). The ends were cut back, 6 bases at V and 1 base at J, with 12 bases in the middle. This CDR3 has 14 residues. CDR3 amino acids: CASRPGAPNTEAFF. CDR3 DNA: TGTGCCAGCAGACCGGGGGCCCCGAACACTGAAGCTTTCTTT.

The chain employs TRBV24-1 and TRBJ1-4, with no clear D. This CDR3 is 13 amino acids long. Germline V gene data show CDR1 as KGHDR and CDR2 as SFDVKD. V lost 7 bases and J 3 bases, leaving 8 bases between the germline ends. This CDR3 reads CATSRVSNEKLFF. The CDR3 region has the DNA TGTGCCACCAGCCGGGTCTCTAATGAAAAACTGTTTTTT.

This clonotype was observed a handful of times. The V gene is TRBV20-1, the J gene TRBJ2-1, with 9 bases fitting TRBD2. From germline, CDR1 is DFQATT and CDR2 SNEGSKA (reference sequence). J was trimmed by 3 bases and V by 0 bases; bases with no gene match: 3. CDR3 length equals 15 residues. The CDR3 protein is CSARDGGRVYNEQFF. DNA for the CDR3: TGCAGTGCTAGAGATGGCGGGAGGGTCTACAATGAGCAGTTCTTC.

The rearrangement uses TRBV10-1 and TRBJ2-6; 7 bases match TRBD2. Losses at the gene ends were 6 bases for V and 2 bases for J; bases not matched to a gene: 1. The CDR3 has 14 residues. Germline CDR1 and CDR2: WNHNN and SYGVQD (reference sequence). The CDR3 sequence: CASSGTTGANVLTF. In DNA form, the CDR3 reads TGCGCCAGCAGCGGGACTACTGGGGCCAACGTCCTGACTTTC.

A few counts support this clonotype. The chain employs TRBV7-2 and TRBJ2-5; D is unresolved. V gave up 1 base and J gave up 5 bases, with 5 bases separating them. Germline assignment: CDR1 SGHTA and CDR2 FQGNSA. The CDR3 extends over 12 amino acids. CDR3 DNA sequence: TGTGCCAGCAGCTTAGTGCCGGAGACCCAGTACTTC. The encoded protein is CASSLVPETQYF.

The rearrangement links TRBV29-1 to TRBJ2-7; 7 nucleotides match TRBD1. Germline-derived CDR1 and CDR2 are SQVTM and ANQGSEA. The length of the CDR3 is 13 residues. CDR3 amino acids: CRAIRAGGSEQYF. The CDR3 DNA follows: TGCCGCGCGATCAGGGCAGGGGGTAGCGAGCAGTACTTC.

The CDR3 loop is CSAVGLLNTEAFF. The CDR3 DNA reads TGCAGTGCCGTGGGACTCCTGAACACTGAAGCTTTCTTT. V is TRBV20-1 and J is TRBJ1-1, with D possibly matching TRBD1 (5 bases). CDR3 length: 13 residues. V was cut by 6 bases and J by 0 bases, with 11 bases left in between. The germline CDR1 and CDR2 sequences are DFQATT and SNEGSKA (reference sequence).